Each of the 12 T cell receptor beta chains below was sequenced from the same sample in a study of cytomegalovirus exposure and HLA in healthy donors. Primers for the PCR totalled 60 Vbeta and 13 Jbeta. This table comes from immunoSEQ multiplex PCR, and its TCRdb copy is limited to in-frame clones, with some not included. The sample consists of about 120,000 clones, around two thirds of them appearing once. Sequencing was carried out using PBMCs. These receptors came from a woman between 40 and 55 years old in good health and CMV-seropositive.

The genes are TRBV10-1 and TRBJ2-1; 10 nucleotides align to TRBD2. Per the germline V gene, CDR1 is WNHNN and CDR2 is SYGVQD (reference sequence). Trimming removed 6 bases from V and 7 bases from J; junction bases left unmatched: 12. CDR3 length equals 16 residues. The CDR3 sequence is CASSLIAGGLVNEQFF. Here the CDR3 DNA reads TGCGCCAGCAGCCTAATAGCGGGGGGCCTTGTGAATGAGCAGTTCTTC.

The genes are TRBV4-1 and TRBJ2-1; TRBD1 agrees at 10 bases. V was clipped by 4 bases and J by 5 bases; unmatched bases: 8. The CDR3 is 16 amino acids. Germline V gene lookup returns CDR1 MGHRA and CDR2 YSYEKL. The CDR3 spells CASSPYTGTGDNEQFF. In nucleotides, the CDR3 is TGCGCCAGCAGCCCATATACCGGGACAGGGGACAATGAGCAGTTCTTC.

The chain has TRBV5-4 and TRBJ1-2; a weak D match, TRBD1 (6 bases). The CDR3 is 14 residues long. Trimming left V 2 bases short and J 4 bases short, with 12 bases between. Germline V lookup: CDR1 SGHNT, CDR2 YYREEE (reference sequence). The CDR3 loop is CASSLETGPYGYTF. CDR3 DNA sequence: TGTGCCAGCAGCTTAGAGACAGGCCCCTATGGCTACACCTTC.

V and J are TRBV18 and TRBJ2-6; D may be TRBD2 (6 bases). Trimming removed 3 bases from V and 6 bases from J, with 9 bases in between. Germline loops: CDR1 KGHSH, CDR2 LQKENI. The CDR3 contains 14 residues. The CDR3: CASSPGGLANVLTF. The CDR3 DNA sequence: TGTGCCAGCTCACCCGGAGGGCTGGCCAACGTCCTGACTTTC.

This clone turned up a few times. The CDR3 DNA is TGCGCCAGCAGCATTGGGACAGGGTCCATGAACACTGAAGCTTTCTTT. It encodes CASSIGTGSMNTEAFF. This chain connects TRBV5-1 to TRBJ1-1, with 9 bases matching TRBD1. The junction had 7 bases not matched to a gene; V was cut back by 4 bases and J by 0 bases. The CDR3 length is 16 residues. Germline V lookup: CDR1 SGHRS, CDR2 YFSETQ.

CDR3: CASSQGATGSLNTEAFF. Written as DNA, the CDR3 is TGTGCCAGCAGCCAAGGTGCGACAGGGAGCTTGAACACTGAAGCTTTCTTT. The V gene is TRBV14, the J gene TRBJ1-1, with 7 bases matching TRBD1. Germline CDR1 is SGHDN and CDR2 is FVKESK. The trim removed 1 base at V and 0 bases at J, leaving 8 bases unmatched. The CDR3 sequence is 17 residues long.

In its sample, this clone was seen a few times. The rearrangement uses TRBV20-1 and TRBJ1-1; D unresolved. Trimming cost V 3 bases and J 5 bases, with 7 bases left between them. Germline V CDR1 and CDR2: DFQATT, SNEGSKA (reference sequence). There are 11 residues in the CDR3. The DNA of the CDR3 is TGCAGTGCTAGCCTAACGACTGAAGCTTTCTTT. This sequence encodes CSASLTTEAFF.

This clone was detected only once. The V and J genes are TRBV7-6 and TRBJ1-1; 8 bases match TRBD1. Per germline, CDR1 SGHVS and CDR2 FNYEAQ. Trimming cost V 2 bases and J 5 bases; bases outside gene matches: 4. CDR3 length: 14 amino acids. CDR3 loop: CASSLRTGWTEAFF. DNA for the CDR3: TGTGCCAGCAGCTTACGGACAGGGTGGACTGAAGCTTTCTTT. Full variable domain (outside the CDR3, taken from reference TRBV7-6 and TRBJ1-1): GAGVSQSPRYKVTKRGQDVALRCDPISGHVSLYWYRQALGQGPEFLTYFNYEAQQDKSGLPNDRFSAERPEGSISTLTIQRTEQRDSAMYRCASSLRTGWTEAFFGQGTRLTVV.

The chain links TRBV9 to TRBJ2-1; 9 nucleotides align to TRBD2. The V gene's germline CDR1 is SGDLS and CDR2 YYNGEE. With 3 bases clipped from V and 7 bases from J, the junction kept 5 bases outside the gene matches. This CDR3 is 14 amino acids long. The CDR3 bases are TGTGCCAGCAGCGGGGGACTAGCCCGTAATGAGCAGTTCTTC. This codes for CASSGGLARNEQFF.

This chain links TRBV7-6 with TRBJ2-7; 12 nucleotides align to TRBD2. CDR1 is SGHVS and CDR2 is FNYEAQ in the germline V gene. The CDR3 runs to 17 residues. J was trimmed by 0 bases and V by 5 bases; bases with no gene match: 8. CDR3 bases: TGTGCCAGCAGCCTTCGGGCTAGCGGGGGGGACTCCTACGAGCAGTACTTC. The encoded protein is CASSLRASGGDSYEQYF.

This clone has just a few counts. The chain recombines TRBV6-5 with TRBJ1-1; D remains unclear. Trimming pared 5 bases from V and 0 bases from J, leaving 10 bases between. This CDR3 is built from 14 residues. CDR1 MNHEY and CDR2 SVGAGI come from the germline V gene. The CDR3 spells CASSLDGVNTEAFF. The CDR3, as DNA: TGTGCCAGCAGTCTCGATGGAGTGAACACTGAAGCTTTCTTT.

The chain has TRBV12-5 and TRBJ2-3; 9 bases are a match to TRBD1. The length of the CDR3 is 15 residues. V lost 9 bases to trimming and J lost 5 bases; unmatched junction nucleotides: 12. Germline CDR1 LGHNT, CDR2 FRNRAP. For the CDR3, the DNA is TGTGCTAGCAGACTTACAGGGGGCATAGAAGATACGCAGTATTTT. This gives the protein CASRLTGGIEDTQYF.